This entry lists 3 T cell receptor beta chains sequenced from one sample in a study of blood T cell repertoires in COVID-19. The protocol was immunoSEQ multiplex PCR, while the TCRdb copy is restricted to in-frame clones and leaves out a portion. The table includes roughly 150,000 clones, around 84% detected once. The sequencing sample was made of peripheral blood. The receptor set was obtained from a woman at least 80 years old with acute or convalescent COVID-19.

The CDR3 DNA is TGTGCCAGCAGCCCAGGGTCTGTCCCCAATGAAAAACTGTTTTTT. Translating it yields CASSPGSVPNEKLFF. The gene calls are TRBV7-2 and TRBJ1-4; the D gene is possibly TRBD1 (5 bases). The V end was cut by 5 bases, the J end by 5 bases, with 15 bases between. Germline lookup yields CDR1 SGHTA and CDR2 FQGNSA. The CDR3 contains 15 residues. The complete variable domain, with remaining parts taken from reference TRBV7-2 and TRBJ1-4, reads GAGVSQSPSNKVTEKGKDVELRCDPISGHTALYWYRQSLGQGLEFLIYFQGNSAPDKSGLPSDRFSAERTGGSVSTLTIQRTQQEDSAVYLCASSPGSVPNEKLFFGSGTQLSVL.

CDR3 in DNA: TGTGCCAGTAGTATAGGGAGAAACCCAAACTATGGCTACACCTTC. Encoded protein: CASSIGRNPNYGYTF. This chain uses TRBV19 with TRBJ1-2; D unresolved. CDR3 length: 15 residues. The germline CDR1 and CDR2 sequences are LNHDA and SQIVND (reference sequence). V was trimmed by 1 base and J by 2 bases, leaving 11 bases between them.

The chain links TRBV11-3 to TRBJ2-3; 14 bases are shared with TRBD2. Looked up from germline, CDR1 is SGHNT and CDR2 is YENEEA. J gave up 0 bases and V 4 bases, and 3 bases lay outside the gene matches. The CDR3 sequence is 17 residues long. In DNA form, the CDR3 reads TGTGCCAGCAGCTCGGGACTAGCGGGGGCGAGCACAGATACGCAGTATTTT. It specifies CASSSGLAGASTDTQYF.